The 19 T cell receptor beta chains listed next were all sequenced from one sample in a study of cytomegalovirus exposure and HLA in healthy donors. The assay was immunoSEQ multiplex PCR, and TCRdb's table has in-frame clones only and misses some. The table has roughly 180,000 clones, approximately 86% seen once; the top ten hold 6.5% to 7.5%. Input material: PBMCs. Receptors originate from a young man in good health and CMV-seropositive.

The chain employs TRBV7-9 and TRBJ1-1, with D possibly being TRBD1 (5 bases). The germline V and J ends were trimmed by 0 bases and 10 bases, with 12 bases remaining between them. The CDR3 length is 13 residues. Germline CDR1 is SEHNR and CDR2 is FQNEAQ (reference sequence). The DNA for the CDR3 is TGTGCCAGCAGCTTAGCAGGAGGTGGGGGAGCTTTCTTT. Translation: CASSLAGGGGAFF.

The V and J genes are TRBV5-4 and TRBJ1-1, with D possibly TRBD1 on 5 matching bases. Germline V gene sequence: CDR1 SGHNT, CDR2 YYREEE (reference sequence). V lost 0 bases, J lost 5 bases, and 17 bases lay in between. The CDR3 loop spans 16 amino acids. CDR3 region: CASSLDIRVVKTEAFF. CDR3 nucleotide sequence: TGTGCCAGCAGCTTGGATATCAGGGTGGTAAAGACTGAAGCTTTCTTT.

This rearrangement joins TRBV5-1 to TRBJ1-2; 7 bases are shared with TRBD1. Germline CDR1 reads SGHRS; CDR2 reads YFSETQ. The CDR3 is 14 amino acids. V lost 4 bases, J lost 12 bases, and 15 bases stayed unmatched. The CDR3: CASSPLEGAFSNTF. The CDR3 DNA follows: TGCGCCAGCAGCCCTTTGGAGGGGGCGTTCTCTAACACCTTC.

The count of this clone is one. V and J are TRBV28 and TRBJ1-5; 8 positions match TRBD1. This CDR3 spans 14 amino acids. The germline V gene encodes CDR1 MDHEN and CDR2 SYDVKM. V lost 6 bases and J lost 3; bases outside the gene matches: 4. The CDR3 loop reads CASRDRDFNQPQHF. As DNA, the CDR3 is TGTGCCAGCAGGGACAGGGATTTCAATCAGCCCCAGCATTTT.

The chain combines TRBV6-5 with TRBJ1-5; D remains ambiguous. The CDR3 contains 15 residues. Germline V gene lookup returns CDR1 MNHEY and CDR2 SVGAGI. Between the trimmed V and J ends, which lost 6 bases and 0 bases, there was a span of 12 bases. As DNA, the CDR3 is TGTGCCAGCAGCTCCCCGAGGGATAGCAATCAGCCCCAGCATTTT. It yields the protein CASSSPRDSNQPQHF.

V usage is TRBV15 and J usage is TRBJ2-7, with D perhaps TRBD2 (8 bases). The length of the CDR3 is 11 residues. Germline-derived CDR1 and CDR2 are LNHNV and YYDKDF (reference sequence). The CDR3 DNA follows: TGTGCCACCCAGGGGGTAGCGGGGCCCGGGGTC. Amino acids: CATQGVAGPGV.

V is TRBV2 and J is TRBJ1-5; D might be TRBD1 (6 bases). CDR3 length: 15 residues. CDR1 and CDR2 from the germline V gene are SNHLY and FYNNEI. Trimming cost V 7 bases and J 0 bases, with 13 bases left between them. The CDR3 region has the DNA TGTGCCAGCAACGGCAGGGGCTATAGCAATCAGCCCCAGCATTTT. Translation: CASNGRGYSNQPQHF.

The chain carries TRBV4-1 and TRBJ1-3; D possibly corresponds to TRBD1 (5 bases). The CDR3 sequence is 14 residues long. The ends were cut back, 0 bases at V and 7 bases at J, with 10 bases in the middle. The germline V gene has CDR1 MGHRA and CDR2 YSYEKL. The CDR3 nucleotides read TGCGCCAGCAGCCAAGATGTAGGGGACAACACCATATATTTT. As protein: CASSQDVGDNTIYF.

This sequence joins TRBV9 and TRBJ1-1, with D uncertain. Germline-derived CDR1 and CDR2 are SGDLS and YYNGEE. V was trimmed by 2 bases and J by 4 bases, leaving 15 bases between them. The CDR3 runs 15 residues. CDR3: CASSVLSREGTEAFF. The CDR3 coding sequence is TGTGCCAGCAGCGTTCTTTCTAGGGAGGGCACTGAAGCTTTCTTT.

The V and J genes are TRBV18 and TRBJ2-7; tentative D call: TRBD1 (5 bases). CDR1 and CDR2 from the germline V gene are KGHSH and LQKENI. V dropped 3 bases and J dropped 3 bases, with 12 bases sitting between them. This CDR3 contains 14 residues. The CDR3 DNA is TGTGCCAGCTCACCTACTCAGGGAAACTACGAGCAGTACTTC. Protein product: CASSPTQGNYEQYF.

This chain uses TRBV7-3 with TRBJ2-7; tentative D call: TRBD2 (6 bases). Trimming took off 5 bases at V and 2 bases at J, with 16 bases between the two ends. CDR1 is SGHTA and CDR2 is FQGTGA in the germline V gene. This CDR3 region has 15 residues. CDR3 nucleotide sequence: TGTGCCAGCAGCCCCATGGGAGGTACTCCCTACGAGCAGTACTTC. Its protein product is CASSPMGGTPYEQYF.

This rearrangement joins TRBV5-4 to TRBJ1-1; 10 nucleotides line up with TRBD1. V lost 3 bases to trimming and J lost 3 bases; unmatched junction nucleotides: 2. Germline V CDR1 and CDR2: SGHNT, YYREEE (reference sequence). CDR3 length: 14 amino acids. DNA of the CDR3: TGTGCCAGCAGCTCGGGACAGGGGTACACTGAAGCTTTCTTT. Protein sequence: CASSSGQGYTEAFF.

The chain couples TRBV19 to TRBJ2-7, with TRBD1 matching 9 bases. V gave up 8 bases and J gave up 6 bases; unmatched junction bases: 5. The CDR3 totals 12 residues. Germline lookup yields CDR1 LNHDA and CDR2 SQIVND (reference sequence). The DNA of the CDR3 is TGTGCCAGTTCAGGACAGGGGCGCGAGCAGTACTTC. Its translation: CASSGQGREQYF. Drawing the rest from reference TRBV19 and TRBJ2-7, the complete variable domain is DGGITQSPKYLFRKEGQNVTLSCEQNLNHDAMYWYRQDPGQGLRLIYYSQIVNDFQKGDIAEGYSVSREKKESFPLTVTSAQKNPTAFYLCASSGQGREQYFGPGTRLTVT.

The gene calls are TRBV2 and TRBJ2-3; TRBD1 aligns across 7 bases. Germline values: CDR1 SNHLY, CDR2 FYNNEI. The V gene end was trimmed by 0 bases and the J gene end by 3 bases; junction bases not matched to a gene: 12. This CDR3 region has 18 residues. This chain's CDR3 is CASSEALWTGEFTDTQYF. CDR3 nucleotides: TGTGCCAGCAGTGAAGCGCTTTGGACAGGAGAATTTACAGATACGCAGTATTTT.

The gene calls are TRBV29-1 and TRBJ2-3, with 8 bases lining up with TRBD1. The V gene end was trimmed by 4 bases and the J gene end by 5 bases; junction bases not matched to a gene: 5. The CDR3 totals 13 residues. Germline assignment: CDR1 SQVTM and CDR2 ANQGSEA. Here the CDR3 reads CSVATTGGDTQYF. CDR3 DNA: TGCAGCGTTGCTACAACAGGGGGAGATACGCAGTATTTT.

V gene TRBV19 combines with J gene TRBJ2-7; the match to TRBD2 covers 11 bases. The trim removed 8 bases at V and 3 bases at J, leaving 9 bases unmatched. The germline V gene has CDR1 LNHDA and CDR2 SQIVND (reference sequence). The CDR3 contains 15 residues. CDR3 nucleotide sequence: TGTGCCAGTGCGGCCACTAGCGGGGGAATCTACGAGCAGTACTTC. Its protein product is CASAATSGGIYEQYF.

The V call is TRBV29-1, the J call TRBJ2-7, with a tentative D call TRBD1 (7 bases). Germline lookup yields CDR1 SQVTM and CDR2 ANQGSEA. This CDR3 is built from 15 residues. Trimming took off 1 base at V and 2 bases at J, with 15 bases between the two ends. CDR3 amino acids: CSVEGRGTDPYEQYF. The CDR3 nucleotides read TGCAGCGTTGAAGGGAGGGGGACAGACCCCTACGAGCAGTACTTC.

The chain uses TRBV11-3 and TRBJ1-2, with a weak D call TRBD1 (5 bases). V was cut by 8 bases and J by 0 bases, with 19 bases left in between. CDR3 length: 16 residues. Germline lookup yields CDR1 SGHNT and CDR2 YENEEA. CDR3: CASSHSPGLTNYGYTF. The CDR3 DNA follows: TGTGCCAGCTCGCATTCCCCAGGGTTAACTAACTATGGCTACACCTTC.

In its sample, this clone was seen once. The rearrangement uses TRBV20-1 and TRBJ2-2, with unresolved D. This CDR3 region has 11 residues. Trimming took 4 bases from V and 5 from J, leaving 5 bases between them. From germline, CDR1 is DFQATT and CDR2 SNEGSKA (reference sequence). The CDR3: CSATGTGELFF. The CDR3 DNA is TGCAGTGCTACTGGGACCGGGGAGCTGTTTTTT.